Each of the 21 T cell receptor beta chains below was sequenced from the same sample in a study of early T cells in non-severe SARS-CoV-2 infection. In TCRdb, the 5' RACE reads were re-called with MiXCR into one record per CDR3 protein. The data contain 46,000 or so distinct CDR3 sequences, under 7.5% of them singletons. The specimen was whole blood. The receptors were sampled from an adult who was a healthcare worker with PCR-confirmed SARS-CoV-2 infection or an uninfected control (not recorded which).

The rearrangement uses TRBV5-4 and TRBJ2-7; D may be TRBD1 or TRBD2 (6 bases each). The CDR3 length is 12 residues. Germline CDR1 reads SGHNT; CDR2 reads YYREEE (reference sequence). V was cut by 0 bases and J by 6 bases, with 7 bases left in between. This CDR3 is CASSLAGAEQYF. The DNA of the CDR3 is TGTGCCAGCAGCTTGGCGGGGGCCGAGCAGTACTTC.

This clonotype was observed many times. The chain uses TRBV6-5 and TRBJ2-2; D gene unclear. The germline V gene encodes CDR1 MNHEY and CDR2 SVGAGI. Trimming removed 6 bases from V and 8 bases from J, with 16 bases in between. CDR3 length: 14 residues. Written as DNA, the CDR3 is TGTGCCAGCAGCCGCAGACCAGGTAGAGGGGAGCTGTTTTTT. Its protein product is CASSRRPGRGELFF.

This clonotype came up a few times. J is TRBJ2-7 and V is TRBV7-2; D remains unclear. There are 11 residues in the CDR3. CDR1 SGHTA and CDR2 FQGNSA come from the germline V gene. V gave up 6 bases and J gave up 9 bases, with 12 bases separating them. CDR3 region: CASSNSAGQYF. The CDR3 coding sequence is TGTGCCAGCAGTAACTCGGCAGGGCAGTACTTC.

This clonotype was recorded many times. V gene TRBV12-3 or TRBV12-4 combines with J gene TRBJ1-1; no clear D gene. V lost 2 bases and J 6 bases, leaving 7 bases between the germline ends. The CDR3 has 12 residues. The CDR3 reads CASSLQFSEAFF. For the CDR3, the DNA is TGTGCCAGCAGTTTACAGTTTTCTGAAGCTTTCTTT.

This clonotype appeared many times. This sequence joins TRBV29-1 and TRBJ1-2; no clear D. The V end was cut by 2 bases, the J end by 4 bases, with 11 bases between. This CDR3 has 13 amino acids. From germline, CDR1 is SQVTM and CDR2 ANQGSEA. CDR3 residues: CSVEWAMGYGYTF. CDR3 DNA: TGCAGCGTTGAATGGGCAATGGGCTATGGCTACACCTTC. The full variable domain, rest sourced from reference TRBV29-1 and TRBJ1-2, is SAVISQKPSRDICQRGTSLTIQCQVDSQVTMMFWYRQQPGQSLTLIATANQGSEATYESGFVIDKFPISRPNLTFSTLTVSNMSPEDSSIYLCSVEWAMGYGYTFGSGTRLTVV.

This clonotype came up many times. The V call is TRBV5-1, the J call TRBJ2-2; 7 nucleotides line up with TRBD1. The CDR3 contains 16 residues. Germline loops: CDR1 SGHRS, CDR2 YFSETQ. With 4 bases clipped from V and 4 bases from J, the junction kept 10 bases outside the gene matches. The CDR3 spells CASSPHRDRSTGELFF. CDR3 sequence (DNA): TGCGCCAGCAGCCCACACCGGGACAGAAGCACCGGGGAGCTGTTTTTT.

This clonotype was observed many times. The genes are TRBV14 and TRBJ1-6; TRBD1 agrees at 9 bases. The V gene end was trimmed by 4 bases and the J gene end by 10 bases; junction bases not matched to a gene: 8. CDR3 size: 15 residues. Germline assignment: CDR1 SGHDN and CDR2 FVKESK. The CDR3 sequence: CASSRIGTGISPLHF. The CDR3 nucleotides read TGTGCCAGCAGCCGAATCGGGACAGGGATATCACCCCTCCACTTT. Looking up the rest from reference TRBV14 and TRBJ1-6 gives the full variable domain: EAGVTQFPSHSVIEKGQTVTLRCDPISGHDNLYWYRRVMGKEIKFLLHFVKESKQDESGMPNNRFLAERTGGTYSTLKVQPAELEDSGVYFCASSRIGTGISPLHFGNGTRLTVT.

This chain uses TRBV2 with TRBJ2-2; D not resolved. This CDR3 has 13 residues. V dropped 10 bases and J dropped 7 bases, with 16 bases sitting between them. Per the germline V gene, CDR1 is SNHLY and CDR2 is FYNNEI. DNA for the CDR3: TGTGCCACAAGGACGGCCTGGGGCGGGGAGCTGTTTTTT. The encoded protein is CATRTAWGGELFF.

V gene TRBV14 combines with J gene TRBJ1-6; D is perhaps TRBD1 (5 bases). The CDR3 sequence is 16 residues long. The V end was cut by 0 bases, the J end by 5 bases, with 11 bases between. Germline V CDR1 and CDR2: SGHDN, FVKESK. The CDR3 reads CASSQDRGTHNSPLHF. The CDR3 DNA is TGTGCCAGCAGCCAAGATAGAGGGACCCATAATTCACCCCTCCACTTT.

V and J are TRBV5-1 and TRBJ2-3, with D possibly called TRBD1 or TRBD2 (5 bases each). CDR1 is SGHRS and CDR2 is YFSETQ in the germline V gene. Trimming removed 0 bases from V and 4 bases from J, with 9 bases in between. There are 14 residues in the CDR3. CDR3 region: CASSLEGSPDTQYF. Here the CDR3 DNA reads TGCGCCAGCAGCTTGGAGGGGAGTCCAGATACGCAGTATTTT.

This clonotype was counted many times. The V call is TRBV7-2, the J call TRBJ1-5; D is uncertain. Looked up from germline, CDR1 is SGHTA and CDR2 is FQGNSA. The CDR3 spans 13 residues. Trimming shortened V by 1 base and J by 5 bases, and 6 bases separated the two germline ends. The CDR3 nucleotides are TGTGCCAGCAGCTTAGAGGGTCATCAGCCCCAGCATTTT. Translated, it gives CASSLEGHQPQHF. Full variable domain (remainder filled in from reference TRBV7-2 and TRBJ1-5): GAGVSQSPSNKVTEKGKDVELRCDPISGHTALYWYRQSLGQGLEFLIYFQGNSAPDKSGLPSDRFSAERTGGSVSTLTIQRTQQEDSAVYLCASSLEGHQPQHFGDGTRLSIL.

The chain uses TRBV7-9 and TRBJ2-7; 10 bases are a match to TRBD2. CDR1 and CDR2 from the germline V gene are SEHNR and FQNEAQ (reference sequence). This CDR3 comprises 15 residues. V trimming: 4 bases; J trimming: 4 bases; junction bases outside the gene matches: 7. The chain's CDR3 is CASSSGLAVSYEQYF. CDR3 coding DNA: TGTGCCAGCAGCTCCGGACTAGCGGTCTCTTACGAGCAGTACTTC.

The chain employs TRBV20-1 and TRBJ1-5; D is perhaps TRBD1 (5 bases). CDR1 and CDR2 (germline): DFQATT, SNEGSKA (reference sequence). The CDR3 is 14 residues long. The V and J ends lost 4 bases and 3 bases respectively, with 13 bases between them. CDR3 coding DNA: TGCAGTGCTAAGTCTGGGGGACCCAATCAGCCCCAGCATTTT. Translating it yields CSAKSGGPNQPQHF.

The sample holds a few counts of this clonotype. This rearrangement joins TRBV29-1 to TRBJ1-2, with TRBD1 as a possible D gene (6 bases). The CDR3 totals 11 residues. V gave up 7 bases and J gave up 6 bases, with 12 bases separating them. Germline CDR1 SQVTM, CDR2 ANQGSEA. CDR3 sequence: CSAGTTDGYTF. The CDR3 DNA follows: TGCAGCGCTGGGACAACGGATGGCTACACCTTC.

This clonotype was counted at least ten times. This chain joins TRBV20-1 and TRBJ2-3; 9 nucleotides line up with TRBD2. Germline CDR1 is DFQATT and CDR2 is SNEGSKA (reference sequence). The CDR3 has 13 residues. V shed 7 bases and J 2 bases; nucleotides not matched to a gene: 4. The CDR3 protein is CSVAGVPTDTQYF. For the CDR3, the DNA is TGCAGTGTAGCGGGGGTTCCCACAGATACGCAGTATTTT.

This clonotype was observed at least ten times. The chain has TRBV6-6 and TRBJ1-2, with a weak D call TRBD1 (5 bases). This CDR3 has 14 amino acids. Trimming removed 2 bases at V and 4 bases at J, with 11 bases between. The germline gives CDR1 MNHNY, CDR2 SVGAGI (reference sequence). The CDR3 nucleotides read TGTGCCAGCAGTTACGGGGGGAGCGGCTATGGCTACACCTTC. This gives the protein CASSYGGSGYGYTF.

A few counts support this clonotype. The CDR3 DNA is TGCAGTGCTAGTCCCGGGACAGGTTTCTCCTACGAGCAGTACTTC. This codes for CSASPGTGFSYEQYF. V is TRBV20-1 and J is TRBJ2-7; 8 positions match TRBD1. CDR3 length: 15 residues. Per germline, CDR1 DFQATT and CDR2 SNEGSKA (reference sequence). Germline trimming cut 3 bases from V and 0 bases from J; bases unmatched to any gene: 7.

This clonotype was seen a handful of times. This sequence joins TRBV6-2 or TRBV6-3 and TRBJ1-5, with D unclear. CDR1 MNHEY and CDR2 SVGEGT come from the germline V gene. Trimming removed 2 bases from V and 9 bases from J, with 8 bases in between. There are 12 residues in the CDR3. CDR3 region: CASSYPQLPQHF. Written as DNA, the CDR3 is TGTGCCAGCAGTTACCCGCAGCTGCCCCAGCATTTT.

This chain uses TRBV7-9 with TRBJ1-1; D ambiguous. Germline CDR1 is SEHNR and CDR2 is FQNEAQ (reference sequence). This CDR3 has 12 residues. Trimming pared 2 bases from V and 5 bases from J, leaving 6 bases between. Here the CDR3 reads CASSLHETEAFF. CDR3 DNA sequence: TGTGCCAGCAGCTTACATGAGACTGAAGCTTTCTTT.

The gene calls are TRBV15 and TRBJ2-7, with unresolved D. Germline V gene data show CDR1 as LNHNV and CDR2 as YYDKDF (reference sequence). The CDR3 runs to 13 residues. Trimming shortened V by 4 bases and J by 6 bases, and 13 bases separated the two germline ends. In DNA form, the CDR3 reads TGTGCCACCAGCAAAGCGACATTACGCGAGCAGTACTTC. Amino acids: CATSKATLREQYF.

The CDR3 DNA sequence: TGTGCCAGCAGCCAATCCACAGTGTACGAGCAGTACTTC. Its translation: CASSQSTVYEQYF. The J gene is TRBJ2-7, the V gene TRBV16; no clear D. The V gene's germline CDR1 is KGHSY and CDR2 FQNENV. This CDR3 has 13 residues. Trimming removed 0 bases at V and 4 bases at J, with 7 bases between.